Following are 15 T cell receptor beta chains from one sample sequenced in a study of T-cell reconstitution after alpha-beta-depleted transplantation in children. Unique molecular identifiers were incorporated during preparation of the TCRbeta library. TCRdb itself ran the PCR reads through MiXCR, one entry per CDR3 protein. Of around 200,000 distinct CDR3 sequences in the sample, roughly 9.1% were seen once. Sequenced here: PBMCs, mostly from graft donor cells, sampled 360 days after TCRalphabeta/CD19-depleted stem cell transplant. Source of these receptors: a male patient between 2 and 9 years old who had a stem cell transplant for acute myeloid leukemia, so the T cells may come from the graft donor.

On this clonotype: A read error may be the cause here, since a much bigger clone is one base away. The V and J genes are TRBV15 and TRBJ2-1; D call uncertain. There are 16 residues in the CDR3. Germline loops: CDR1 LNHNV, CDR2 YYDKDF (reference sequence). V shed 8 bases and J shed 2 bases, with 19 bases lying between them. The CDR3 bases are TGTGCCACCGGCGCGACGGTATTTGGCGCCTACAATGAGCAGTTCTTC. This sequence encodes CATGATVFGAYNEQFF.

This chain uses TRBV19 with TRBJ2-7; no clear D gene. Germline CDR1 is LNHDA and CDR2 is SQIVND (reference sequence). Trimming left V 4 bases short and J 2 bases short, with 18 bases between. This CDR3 is built from 16 residues. The CDR3 spells CASSRSKWGKTYEQYF. In nucleotides, the CDR3 is TGTGCCAGTAGTAGATCGAAATGGGGTAAAACCTACGAGCAGTACTTC. The full variable domain, in which reference TRBV19 and TRBJ2-7 provide the parts outside the CDR3, is DGGITQSPKYLFRKEGQNVTLSCEQNLNHDAMYWYRQDPGQGLRLIYYSQIVNDFQKGDIAEGYSVSREKKESFPLTVTSAQKNPTAFYLCASSRSKWGKTYEQYFGPGTRLTVT.

This clonotype was seen repeatedly, ten times or more. The V gene is TRBV11-2, the J gene TRBJ2-3; 7 bases align to TRBD1. Germline trimming cut 6 bases from V and 3 bases from J; bases unmatched to any gene: 12. Germline V gene data show CDR1 as SGHAT and CDR2 as FQNNGV. The CDR3 is 16 residues long. CDR3 DNA sequence: TGTGCCAGCAGTCGACAGGGCGAGAAGGAGACAGATACGCAGTATTTT. Protein product: CASSRQGEKETDTQYF.

This clonotype has only a few counts. The DNA for the CDR3 is TGCAGCGGCCAGGGGGTCGGAATCGGTCAGCCCCAGCATTTT. This encodes CSGQGVGIGQPQHF. The chain employs TRBV29-1 and TRBJ1-5; 7 bases align to TRBD1. V shed 7 bases, J shed 6 bases, and the junction held 12 bases outside the gene matches. The CDR3 sequence is 14 residues long. Germline lookup yields CDR1 SQVTM and CDR2 ANQGSEA. Complete variable domain (other parts from reference TRBV29-1 and TRBJ1-5): SAVISQKPSRDICQRGTSLTIQCQVDSQVTMMFWYRQQPGQSLTLIATANQGSEATYESGFVIDKFPISRPNLTFSTLTVSNMSPEDSSIYLCSGQGVGIGQPQHFGDGTRLSIL.

This clonotype was picked up many times. CDR3 protein: CASSLERQVTEAFF. As DNA, the CDR3 is TGCGCCAGCAGCTTGGAGAGACAGGTTACTGAAGCTTTCTTT. The rearrangement uses TRBV5-1 and TRBJ1-1, with TRBD1 as a possible D gene (6 bases). The CDR3 runs 14 residues. Between the trimmed V and J ends, which lost 0 bases and 5 bases, there was a span of 11 bases. CDR1 SGHRS and CDR2 YFSETQ come from the germline V gene. Combining the CDR3 with reference TRBV5-1 and TRBJ1-1 gives the whole variable domain KAGVTQTPRYLIKTRGQQVTLSCSPISGHRSVSWYQQTPGQGLQFLFEYFSETQRNKGNFPGRFSGRQFSNSRSEMNVSTLELGDSALYLCASSLERQVTEAFFGQGTRLTVV.

This clonotype was counted between two and nine times. The rearrangement uses TRBV12-3 or TRBV12-4 and TRBJ1-5; D not certain. The germline V and J ends were trimmed by 1 base and 4 bases, with 2 bases remaining between them. CDR3 length: 12 residues. The CDR3 spells CASSLENQPQHF. The CDR3 region has the DNA TGTGCCAGCAGTTTAGAAAATCAGCCCCAGCATTTT.

In its sample, this clonotype was seen many times. This chain uses TRBV5-1 with TRBJ2-3, with 11 bases that match TRBD2. The V and J ends lost 4 bases and 2 bases, in that order; junction bases with no gene match: 12. Germline V lookup: CDR1 SGHRS, CDR2 YFSETQ. The CDR3 has 18 residues. This CDR3 is CASSPTSGGPYYTDTQYF. CDR3 DNA: TGCGCCAGCAGCCCAACTAGCGGGGGCCCCTATTACACAGATACGCAGTATTTT.

The chain couples TRBV5-1 to TRBJ2-1; 8 positions match TRBD1. Germline assignment: CDR1 SGHRS and CDR2 YFSETQ. Trimming took 7 bases from V and 5 from J; bases not matched to a gene: 8. The CDR3 is 14 amino acids. CDR3 DNA: TGCGCCAGCGAACGTGGGACAGGAGACAATGAGCAGTTCTTC. Its translation is CASERGTGDNEQFF.

This clonotype was counted many times. This CDR3 is CASSLLAGVADTQYF. The CDR3 DNA reads as TGTGCCAGCAGTTTACTAGCGGGAGTAGCAGATACGCAGTATTTT. The chain carries TRBV27 and TRBJ2-3; 10 positions agree with TRBD2. J lost 4 bases, V lost 2 bases, and 3 bases had no gene match. This CDR3 contains 15 residues. Germline CDR1 is MNHEY and CDR2 is SMNVEV (reference sequence).

This clonotype was detected many times. CDR3 loop: CASSLRVRGGRSYNEQFF. In nucleotides, the CDR3 is TGTGCCAGCAGTTTAAGGGTGAGGGGCGGGAGGTCCTACAATGAGCAGTTCTTC. V and J are TRBV12-3 or TRBV12-4 and TRBJ2-1; TRBD2 agrees at 8 bases. V shed 2 bases and J 1 base; nucleotides not matched to a gene: 10. The CDR3 runs to 18 residues.

This clonotype was detected a few times. The genes are TRBV20-1 and TRBJ2-5; the D gene is possibly TRBD2 (6 bases). The V and J ends lost 3 bases and 2 bases respectively, with 22 bases between them. The CDR3 loop spans 17 amino acids. CDR1 is DFQATT, CDR2 SNEGSKA, per germline (reference sequence). The CDR3 reads CSASGLIRGGGQETQYF. For the CDR3, the DNA is TGCAGTGCTAGTGGGTTGATACGTGGGGGAGGACAAGAGACCCAGTACTTC.

This clonotype showed up many times. This sequence joins TRBV9 and TRBJ2-5; D may be TRBD1 or TRBD2 (7 bases each). Germline V gene lookup returns CDR1 SGDLS and CDR2 YYNGEE. CDR3 length: 16 amino acids. V lost 0 bases to trimming and J lost 3 bases, with 15 bases between them. The CDR3 sequence is CASSVAAGGGKETQYF. CDR3 in DNA: TGTGCCAGCAGCGTAGCCGCAGGGGGGGGAAAAGAGACCCAGTACTTC.

With respect to this clonotype: This clone may be a read error of a much larger clone one base away. J is TRBJ2-5 and V is TRBV7-8; D gene ambiguous. The CDR3 loop spans 13 amino acids. Germline assignment: CDR1 SGHVS and CDR2 FQNEAQ. The CDR3 loop reads CAGRTLLQETQYF. In DNA form, the CDR3 reads TGTGCCGGCAGGACCCTACTCCAAGAGACCCAGTACTTC.

V is TRBV7-2 and J is TRBJ1-2; D is undetermined. The CDR3 length is 14 residues. Germline CDR1 reads SGHTA; CDR2 reads FQGNSA. Trimming took off 1 base at V and 5 bases at J, with 11 bases between the two ends. CDR3 sequence: CASSLDPPWYGYTF. CDR3 DNA: TGTGCCAGCAGCTTAGACCCCCCTTGGTATGGCTACACCTTC.

In its sample, this clonotype was seen a few times. The rearrangement links TRBV29-1 to TRBJ1-4, with a tentative D call TRBD1 (5 bases). This CDR3 region has 13 residues. V was shortened by 1 base and J by 5 bases, with 8 bases between the two germline ends. Germline assignment: CDR1 SQVTM and CDR2 ANQGSEA. The CDR3: CSVEGTSNEKLFF. The CDR3 DNA follows: TGCAGCGTTGAAGGGACAAGCAATGAAAAACTGTTTTTT.